The 3 T cell receptor beta chains listed next were all sequenced from one sample in a study of response to subunit inactivated influenza vaccine. TCRdb redid the calling of the RT-PCR reads with MiXCR, one entry per CDR3 protein. The table lists hundreds of thousands of distinct CDR3 sequences, approximately 15% of them singletons. The sequencing used PBMCs from blood, collected less than 15 days before vaccination. The receptors come from a man aged 45-65 years who received an inactivated influenza vaccine.

This clonotype showed up just a few times. The chain links TRBV6-2 or TRBV6-3 to TRBJ2-5; D may be TRBD1 or TRBD2 (6 bases each). V was pared by 11 bases and J by 3 bases, with 19 bases between. The CDR3 totals 14 residues. CDR1 is MNHEY, CDR2 SVGEGT, per germline. This CDR3 reads CAAAKGGSEETQYF. CDR3 DNA sequence: TGTGCCGCAGCCAAGGGGGGCAGTGAAGAGACCCAGTACTTC.

Within the sample, this clonotype is medium-sized (0.01 to 0.1%). The J gene is TRBJ1-2, the V gene TRBV4-1; D not resolved. Trimming removed 0 bases at V and 10 bases at J, with 21 bases between. CDR1 and CDR2 from the germline V gene are MGHRA and YSYEKL. This CDR3 contains 16 residues. The CDR3 DNA reads as TGCGCCAGCAGCCAAGATTCCGCCTCCGGTGGGGTTTTCTACACCTTC. This translates into CASSQDSASGGVFYTF.

The chain is built from TRBV19 and TRBJ1-5; maybe TRBD1 (5 bases). This CDR3 region has 15 residues. Trimming pared 6 bases from V and 1 base from J, leaving 13 bases between. Germline CDR1 reads LNHDA; CDR2 reads SQIVND (reference sequence). In DNA form, the CDR3 reads TGTGCCAGTAGACCAGGGTCGGGGAGCAATCAGCCCCAGCATTTT. Translated: CASRPGSGSNQPQHF.